This TCR beta chain originates from a study of blood T cell repertoires in COVID-19. Study-wide context: The origin of the acute and convalescent COVID-19 samples was the United States, Italy and Spain. Sources were T cells, B-cell-depleted T cells, or PBMCs; the material itself was cDNA or gDNA.

J lost 3 bases, V lost 5 bases, and 4 bases had no gene match. Germline V lookup: CDR1 SGHVS, CDR2 FQNEAQ. There are 14 residues in the CDR3. This clone appeared a few times. Repertoires were generated with immunoSEQ multiplex PCR, while TCRdb's copy carries only in-frame clones and drops some. The table has around 130,000 clones, 80% to 90% seen once. The sequenced sample was peripheral blood. The chain has TRBV7-8 and TRBJ1-5; 7 bases map to TRBD1. The sequence derives from a man between 65 and 85 years old with active or convalescent COVID-19. Written as DNA, the CDR3 is TGTGCCAGCAGCCCGGGACAGATCAATCAGCCCCAGCATTTT. It specifies CASSPGQINQPQHF.